A single sample gave rise to the 28 T cell receptor beta chains below, sequenced in a study of T-cell reconstitution after alpha-beta-depleted transplantation in children listed by TCRdb under 2016. Receptor libraries were prepared by PCR. For sequencing, an Illumina HiSeq 2500 was employed. To normalize quantification of the TCRbeta repertoire, the TCR libraries were built with molecular barcoding that relied on unique molecular identifiers. The public reads were reprocessed in TCRdb via fastp at Q25 and MiXCR, keeping in-frame beta chains. Records with the same CDR3 protein are collapsed into one entry carrying the most frequent genes and DNA. The sample contains over 90,000 distinct CDR3 sequences, roughly 6% of them found a single time. The top ten clonotypes cover about 6% of the sample. This specimen's time point label, per the study, means: day 60 (about 2 months) after transplantation. Reading the label with the study, this specimen's treatment or condition is: allogeneic hematopoietic cell transplantation with graft depleted of TCRalphabeta T cells and CD19 B cells.

The sample in question was PBMCs, mostly from graft donor cells, obtained 60 days after TCRalphabeta/CD19-depleted stem cell transplant. The receptors derive from a female patient between 2 and 10 years old who had a stem cell transplant for Fanconi anemia, so the T cells may come from the graft donor.

This clonotype was detected only a few times. The rearrangement links TRBV2 to TRBJ2-2, with D possibly called TRBD1 or TRBD2 (6 bases each). The CDR3 consists of 13 residues. The ends were cut back, 7 bases at V and 6 bases at J, with 12 bases in the middle. CDR1 SNHLY and CDR2 FYNNEI come from the germline V gene. For the CDR3, the DNA is TGTGCCAGCATCCAAAGGGGGGCCGGGGAGCTGTTTTTT. This gives the protein CASIQRGAGELFF.

This clonotype was observed many times. The chain uses TRBV7-9 and TRBJ1-4; 7 bases match TRBD1. This CDR3 region has 15 residues. Per the germline V gene, CDR1 is SEHNR and CDR2 is FQNEAQ (reference sequence). V dropped 5 bases and J dropped 7; count of bases not matched to a gene: 10. CDR3 region: CASSANRGLFEKLFF. CDR3 nucleotides: TGTGCCAGCAGCGCAAACAGGGGATTGTTTGAAAAACTGTTTTTT.

This clonotype was observed at least ten times. J is TRBJ2-3 and V is TRBV6-2 or TRBV6-3; D may be TRBD2 (6 bases). V gave up 6 bases and J gave up 2 bases, with 15 bases separating them. The length of the CDR3 is 15 residues. The germline gives CDR1 MNHEY, CDR2 SVGEGT. The CDR3 here is CASRFPRGSTDTQYF. The CDR3 bases are TGTGCCAGCAGATTTCCGCGGGGCTCCACAGATACGCAGTATTTT.

This clonotype was picked up many times. The chain employs TRBV20-1 and TRBJ2-3; 7 bases fit TRBD2. The V gene's germline CDR1 is DFQATT and CDR2 SNEGSKA (reference sequence). V trimming: 3 bases; J trimming: 7 bases; junction bases outside the gene matches: 16. CDR3 size: 16 residues. DNA of the CDR3: TGCAGTGCTAGCTTGGCTAGCGGACAACAGACATATACGCAGTATTTT. Translation: CSASLASGQQTYTQYF.

This clonotype turned up a few times. J is TRBJ1-1 and V is TRBV18; D unresolved. The V end was cut by 3 bases, the J end by 1 base, with 9 bases between. This CDR3 is built from 14 residues. Germline V lookup: CDR1 KGHSH, CDR2 LQKENI. The CDR3 DNA reads TGTGCCAGCTCACCTCAAGGACCGAACACTGAAGCTTTCTTT. Amino acid sequence: CASSPQGPNTEAFF.

This clonotype was picked up a small number of times. The chain links TRBV6-2 or TRBV6-3 to TRBJ1-4; possible D gene TRBD1, 5 bases. V was cut by 4 bases and J by 8 bases, with 26 bases left in between. Looked up from germline, CDR1 is MNHEY and CDR2 is SVGEGT. The CDR3 extends over 18 amino acids. As DNA, the CDR3 is TGTGCCAGCAGTTGGCGGATCTTTGGCCTAAATGGGACGGAAAAACTGTTTTTT. Encoded protein: CASSWRIFGLNGTEKLFF.

The V and J genes are TRBV7-8 and TRBJ2-1, with D possibly matching TRBD2 (6 bases). CDR1 and CDR2 from the germline V gene are SGHVS and FQNEAQ. CDR3 length: 15 residues. V lost 5 bases and J lost 3, with 14 bases in between. In nucleotides, the CDR3 is TGTGCCAGCAGCCCCCTGACTAGTTTCTACAATGAGCAGTTCTTC. As protein: CASSPLTSFYNEQFF.

The V gene is TRBV30, the J gene TRBJ1-3; D is unclear. V shed 0 bases and J shed 4 bases, with 7 bases lying between them. Germline loops: CDR1 GTSNPN, CDR2 SVGIG (reference sequence). This CDR3 has 13 amino acids. The CDR3: CAWSVLAGNTIYF. The CDR3 bases are TGTGCCTGGAGTGTATTGGCCGGAAACACCATATATTTT.

In its sample, this clonotype was seen many times. V and J are TRBV28 and TRBJ2-1; 7 bases fit TRBD2. Germline CDR1 MDHEN, CDR2 SYDVKM. This CDR3 is built from 18 residues. Trimming took 3 bases from V and 0 from J; bases not matched to a gene: 11. The CDR3 reads CASSFGRGERGSYNEQFF. CDR3 bases: TGTGCCAGCAGTTTCGGTCGGGGGGAACGGGGCTCCTACAATGAGCAGTTCTTC.

This clonotype appeared many times. The genes are TRBV7-9 and TRBJ2-3; 11 nucleotides align to TRBD2. V trimming: 2 bases; J trimming: 2 bases; junction bases outside the gene matches: 6. This CDR3 is built from 17 residues. CDR1 is SEHNR and CDR2 is FQNEAQ in the germline V gene (reference sequence). DNA for the CDR3: TGTGCCAGCAGCTTAAATAGCGGGGGGGCCGACACAGATACGCAGTATTTT. Protein product: CASSLNSGGADTDTQYF.

The table lists this clonotype with a few counts. The J gene is TRBJ1-3, the V gene TRBV6-1; possibly TRBD1 for D (5 bases). This CDR3 contains 17 residues. Trimming removed 6 bases at V and 0 bases at J, with 18 bases between. The germline CDR1 and CDR2 sequences are MNHNS and SASEGT. CDR3 loop: CASSPGTGRSSGNTIYF. Here the CDR3 DNA reads TGTGCCAGCAGCCCTGGCACAGGACGGAGCTCTGGAAACACCATATATTTT.

This clonotype was picked up many times. V gene TRBV2 combines with J gene TRBJ2-5; TRBD2 aligns across 14 bases. CDR1 is SNHLY and CDR2 is FYNNEI in the germline V gene. V lost 6 bases to trimming and J lost 7 bases; unmatched junction nucleotides: 4. CDR3 size: 14 residues. As DNA, the CDR3 is TGTGCCAGCAGGAGAGGGACTAGCGGGGGGACCCAGTACTTC. Protein sequence: CASRRGTSGGTQYF.

Details on this clonotype: Likely a read error: the CDR3 ends without its conserved phenylalanine or tryptophan. CDR3: CASSLEGLLPQHL. The CDR3 nucleotides are TGCGCCAGCAGCTTGGAGGGGCTTTTACCCCAGCATCTT. The V call is TRBV5-1, the J call TRBJ1-5; tentative D call: TRBD1 (5 bases). Trimming shortened V by 0 bases and J by 10 bases, and 11 bases separated the two germline ends. This CDR3 comprises 13 residues. Germline V lookup: CDR1 SGHRS, CDR2 YFSETQ.

This clonotype was counted a few times. This rearrangement joins TRBV7-9 to TRBJ2-7; D gene ambiguous. This CDR3 is 15 amino acids long. The germline V gene has CDR1 SEHNR and CDR2 FQNEAQ (reference sequence). Trimming removed 1 base from V and 2 bases from J, with 12 bases in between. The CDR3 region is CASSLVGRHTYEQYF. The CDR3 DNA follows: TGTGCCAGCAGCTTAGTGGGCAGGCACACCTACGAGCAGTACTTC.

This clonotype was found many times. V and J are TRBV5-1 and TRBJ2-7; unclear D gene. CDR1 SGHRS and CDR2 YFSETQ come from the germline V gene. The CDR3 length is 13 residues. V was clipped by 4 bases and J by 0 bases, with 8 bases between them. This CDR3 reads CASSPYSSYEQYF. Here the CDR3 DNA reads TGCGCCAGCAGCCCCTATAGCTCCTACGAGCAGTACTTC.

This clonotype was recorded at least ten times. The J gene is TRBJ2-7, the V gene TRBV12-3 or TRBV12-4; D not resolved. Deletions cut 1 base from V and 4 bases from J, with 5 bases between. The CDR3 has 12 amino acids. This CDR3 is CASSLEEYEQYF. CDR3 sequence (DNA): TGTGCCAGCAGTTTAGAGGAGTACGAGCAGTACTTC.

At least ten counts were recorded for this clonotype. The genes are TRBV27 and TRBJ2-1; no clear D gene. The germline gives CDR1 MNHEY, CDR2 SMNVEV (reference sequence). The CDR3 is 17 residues long. V lost 6 bases, J lost 3 bases, and 21 bases lay in between. The CDR3 loop is CASSPPSWRSSYNEQFF. The CDR3 nucleotides are TGTGCCAGCAGCCCGCCTTCCTGGAGAAGCAGCTACAATGAGCAGTTCTTC.

The table lists this clonotype with many counts. This sequence joins TRBV5-1 and TRBJ2-2; 11 bases agree with TRBD2. Per germline, CDR1 SGHRS and CDR2 YFSETQ. The J segment lost 4 bases and the V segment lost 2 bases, leaving 4 bases of the junction unmatched. This CDR3 has 16 residues. This CDR3 reads CASSLTSGRPTGELFF. DNA of the CDR3: TGCGCCAGCAGCTTAACTAGCGGGAGACCCACCGGGGAGCTGTTTTTT.

This chain links TRBV12-3 or TRBV12-4 with TRBJ1-2; TRBD1 is a possible D gene (6 bases). This CDR3 region has 13 residues. V lost 3 bases, J lost 8 bases, and 13 bases lay in between. The CDR3 sequence: CASSFGGLRGYTF. The CDR3 DNA reads TGTGCCAGCAGTTTCGGGGGGCTTCGGGGCTACACCTTC.

This clonotype was observed a handful of times. This chain joins TRBV5-1 and TRBJ2-3; possibly TRBD1 or TRBD2 for D (6 bases each). CDR1 is SGHRS and CDR2 is YFSETQ in the germline V gene. V dropped 0 bases and J dropped 2 bases, with 10 bases sitting between them. The CDR3 sequence is 15 residues long. The CDR3 DNA follows: TGCGCCAGCAGCTTGGATAGGGGGGCCACAGATACGCAGTATTTT. The encoded protein is CASSLDRGATDTQYF.

This clonotype occurred many times. V is TRBV6-5 and J is TRBJ1-2; a weak D match, TRBD1 (5 bases). CDR1 and CDR2 (germline): MNHEY, SVGAGI. V lost 5 bases, J lost 4 bases, and 5 bases lay in between. CDR3 size: 11 residues. CDR3 loop: CASSDSYGYTF. The CDR3 DNA reads TGTGCCAGCAGTGACAGCTATGGCTACACCTTC.

This clonotype was recorded many times. This chain connects TRBV5-1 to TRBJ2-2; D is possibly TRBD1 or TRBD2 (5 bases each). Germline V gives CDR1 SGHRS, CDR2 YFSETQ. The CDR3 contains 19 residues. Trimming pared 1 base from V and 0 bases from J, leaving 19 bases between. The CDR3 region has the DNA TGCGCCAGCAGCTTGTACAAGAGGTTGAGGGGCTCGAACACCGGGGAGCTGTTTTTT. This encodes CASSLYKRLRGSNTGELFF.

In its sample, this clonotype was seen a few times. The chain is built from TRBV9 and TRBJ1-1; 7 bases fit TRBD1. This CDR3 spans 20 amino acids. Germline CDR1 SGDLS, CDR2 YYNGEE. Trimming cost V 3 bases and J 1 base; bases outside gene matches: 21. CDR3 sequence: CASSDHLAIQGLGPNTEAFF. The CDR3 DNA reads TGTGCCAGCAGCGATCACCTCGCAATACAGGGGCTTGGGCCGAACACTGAAGCTTTCTTT. The variable domain in full, completed from reference TRBV9 and TRBJ1-1, reads DSGVTQTPKHLITATGQRVTLRCSPRSGDLSVYWYQQSLDQGLQFLIQYYNGEERAKGNILERFSAQQFPDLHSELNLSSLELGDSALYFCASSDHLAIQGLGPNTEAFFGQGTRLTVV.

This clonotype was seen ten or more times. The V call is TRBV28, the J call TRBJ1-5; 9 nucleotides match TRBD1. Germline loops: CDR1 MDHEN, CDR2 SYDVKM. The CDR3 is made up of 15 amino acids. With V trimmed by 5 bases and J by 4 bases, 6 bases remained unmatched. The CDR3 is CASSDYRGQNQPQHF. In DNA, the CDR3 is TGTGCCAGCAGTGATTACAGGGGGCAAAATCAGCCCCAGCATTTT.

This clonotype showed up just a few times. The chain has TRBV9 and TRBJ2-3; D possibly corresponds to TRBD2 (7 bases). In germline, CDR1 is SGDLS, CDR2 YYNGEE. This CDR3 spans 16 amino acids. Between the trimmed V and J ends, which lost 0 bases and 4 bases, there was a span of 15 bases. The CDR3 DNA follows: TGTGCCAGCAGCGTAGAGGGGGGGCTAGGGGCAGATACGCAGTATTTT. As protein: CASSVEGGLGADTQYF. The whole variable domain, remainder taken from reference TRBV9 and TRBJ2-3, is DSGVTQTPKHLITATGQRVTLRCSPRSGDLSVYWYQQSLDQGLQFLIQYYNGEERAKGNILERFSAQQFPDLHSELNLSSLELGDSALYFCASSVEGGLGADTQYFGPGTRLTVL.

The chain couples TRBV6-2 or TRBV6-3 to TRBJ2-1; D may correspond to TRBD1 or TRBD2 (5 bases each). V lost 2 bases and J lost 5, with 22 bases in between. There are 18 residues in the CDR3. Germline lookup yields CDR1 MNHEY and CDR2 SVGEGT. CDR3 coding DNA: TGTGCCAGCAGTTACACGAAACCGGGACCCTCAGATAACAATGAGCAGTTCTTC. Protein: CASSYTKPGPSDNNEQFF.

This clonotype was recorded many times. The J gene is TRBJ2-5, the V gene TRBV11-2, with 9 bases identical to TRBD2. This CDR3 is 19 amino acids long. From germline, CDR1 is SGHAT and CDR2 FQNNGV. V was pared by 1 base and J by 0 bases, with 12 bases of the junction left unmatched. CDR3 sequence reads: CASSLGEVAGALYQETQYF. The CDR3 region has the DNA TGTGCCAGCAGCTTAGGAGAGGTAGCGGGGGCCCTGTACCAAGAGACCCAGTACTTC.

This clonotype was counted ten times or more. The CDR3 bases are TGTGCCAGCAGCTTGGACGGGAGTCATTACAATGAGCAGTTCTTC. Translation gives CASSLDGSHYNEQFF. The J gene is TRBJ2-1, the V gene TRBV7-6, with D maybe TRBD2 (6 bases). The CDR3 contains 15 residues. CDR1 is SGHVS, CDR2 FNYEAQ, per germline. Trimming took off 3 bases at V and 4 bases at J, with 13 bases between the two ends.